This TCR beta chain derives from a study of preoperative IRX-2 immunotherapy in early breast cancer. Generated by immunoSEQ multiplex PCR, the TCRdb table keeps only in-frame clones and is missing some. The table lists 25,000 to 30,000 clones, about 79% of them singletons, with 3% to 3.5% in the top ten. Treatment indicated: preoperative locoregional IRX-2 cytokine immunotherapy. This phase Ib study tested locoregional IRX-2 cytokine immunotherapy given before surgery. This CDR3 spans 15 amino acids. Trimming pared 3 bases from V and 1 base from J, leaving 9 bases between. CDR1 and CDR2 (germline): MNHGY, SAAAGT.

The rearrangement links TRBV6-8 to TRBJ2-2; D is uncertain. The clonotype was recovered from a human donor with breast cancer. Collection took place from a patient treated with IRX-2 immunotherapy. The CDR3, as DNA: TGTGCCAGCAGTTATCATAGAGGGAACACCGGGGAGCTGTTTTTT. This encodes CASSYHRGNTGELFF.